The 8 T cell receptor beta chains listed next were all sequenced from one sample in a study of regulatory T cells in long-lasting Graves disease. Indicated time point: newly diagnosed GD, antithyroid drugs for less than 3 months. Following extraction of RNA from PBMCs, that RNA was used to make the TCR library. Libraries of TCR beta came from iRepertoire HTBI primers plus Arm-PCR of CDR3 regions. TCRdb re-called the multiplex PCR reads through MiXCR, storing one row per CDR3 protein. The sample consists of 300,000 to 450,000 distinct CDR3 sequences, around a sixth of them appearing once. Sequencing was performed on peripheral blood mononuclear cells (PBMCs), taken at new diagnosis, from a patient treated with antithyroid drugs. These receptors were obtained from a female donor with Graves disease.

This chain links TRBV6-2 or TRBV6-3 with TRBJ2-4, with a tentative D call TRBD1 (5 bases). V lost 5 bases to trimming and J lost 0 bases, with 14 bases between them. The germline CDR1 and CDR2 sequences are MNHEY and SVGEGT. CDR3 size: 16 residues. The CDR3 nucleotides read TGTGCCAGCAGTGAAACAGGACGTCCAGCCAAAAACATTCAGTACTTC. It is translated as CASSETGRPAKNIQYF.

This clonotype was found a few times. The chain combines TRBV7-9 with TRBJ1-1; tentative D call: TRBD1 (6 bases). The CDR3 extends over 15 amino acids. Trimming took 7 bases from V and 3 from J, leaving 18 bases between them. In germline, CDR1 is SEHNR, CDR2 FQNEAQ (reference sequence). The CDR3 DNA reads as TGTGCCAGCACCCGGGGCGGGGGCAGGGACACTGAAGCTTTCTTT. It translates to CASTRGGGRDTEAFF.

This clonotype was found many times. The chain carries TRBV7-9 and TRBJ1-2, with 7 bases that match TRBD1. Germline loops: CDR1 SEHNR, CDR2 FQNEAQ (reference sequence). V lost 7 bases and J lost 0; bases outside the gene matches: 8. CDR3 length equals 15 residues. The CDR3 region is CASTPPGQANYGYTF. In nucleotides, the CDR3 is TGTGCCAGCACCCCTCCCGGACAGGCTAACTATGGCTACACCTTC.

This clonotype has a count of ten or more. The chain recombines TRBV11-2 with TRBJ2-7, with 8 bases matching TRBD1. This CDR3 has 15 residues. CDR1 SGHAT and CDR2 FQNNGV come from the germline V gene. V lost 3 bases, J lost 2 bases, and 6 bases stayed unmatched. In nucleotides, the CDR3 is TGTGCCAGCAGCTTCGGACAGGGCTTTCCCTACGAGCAGTACTTC. This sequence encodes CASSFGQGFPYEQYF.

This clonotype was counted at least ten times. V gene TRBV12-3 or TRBV12-4 combines with J gene TRBJ1-5; 7 nucleotides align to TRBD1. J gave up 7 bases and V 5 bases, and 14 bases lay outside the gene matches. The CDR3 has 16 amino acids. CDR3 protein: CASSPVGTALRQPQHF. As DNA, the CDR3 is TGTGCCAGCAGTCCCGTGGGGACAGCCCTACGGCAGCCCCAGCATTTT.

At least ten counts were recorded for this clonotype. V and J are TRBV19 and TRBJ2-5; TRBD1 is a possible D gene (5 bases). The germline V and J ends were trimmed by 5 bases and 7 bases, with 17 bases remaining between them. This CDR3 has 14 amino acids. Germline V gene lookup returns CDR1 LNHDA and CDR2 SQIVND (reference sequence). The CDR3 sequence is CASSGQGRARTQYF. The CDR3 DNA is TGTGCCAGTAGTGGCCAGGGCCGGGCGAGGACCCAGTACTTC.

CDR3 bases: TGTGCCAGCAGCTTCCCGGGGGAGGACACCGGGGAGCTGTTTTTT. Its protein is CASSFPGEDTGELFF. The chain recombines TRBV11-2 with TRBJ2-2; a weak D match, TRBD2 (6 bases). Trimming took 3 bases from V and 3 from J, leaving 11 bases between them. The germline CDR1 and CDR2 sequences are SGHAT and FQNNGV. This CDR3 contains 15 residues.

This clonotype was counted at least ten times. J is TRBJ2-7 and V is TRBV5-1; D possibly matches TRBD1 or TRBD2 (5 bases each). In germline, CDR1 is SGHRS, CDR2 YFSETQ. This CDR3 comprises 13 residues. The V end was cut by 3 bases, the J end by 8 bases, with 15 bases between. DNA for the CDR3: TGCGCCAGCAGCTCGGGACCCCCCGCTCAGCAGTACTTC. Encoded protein: CASSSGPPAQQYF.